This passage covers 5 T cell receptor beta chains from one sample sequenced in a study of tumor-infiltrating lymphocytes in oesophageal squamous cell carcinoma. TCRdb re-called the PCR reads with MiXCR, one entry per CDR3 protein. This table has roughly 7,000 distinct CDR3 sequences, 15% to 17% appearing once. Sample: blood. These receptors all come from a male donor with esophageal squamous cell carcinoma.

The sample holds a few counts of this clonotype. The V and J genes are TRBV5-1 and TRBJ2-1, with 9 bases that match TRBD2. Germline V gene data show CDR1 as SGHRS and CDR2 as YFSETQ. The trim removed 0 bases at V and 4 bases at J, leaving 8 bases unmatched. The CDR3 runs 17 residues. CDR3 nucleotides: TGCGCCAGCAGCTTGGGGCCCGGGACTAGCTCTTACAATGAGCAGTTCTTC. It translates to CASSLGPGTSSYNEQFF.

This clonotype is judged medium-sized. J is TRBJ2-1 and V is TRBV28, with a tentative D call TRBD2 (5 bases). Trimming cost V 1 base and J 5 bases, with 12 bases left between them. Germline V gene data show CDR1 as MDHEN and CDR2 as SYDVKM. There are 15 residues in the CDR3. The CDR3 loop reads CASSLLYRRDNEQFF. The CDR3 nucleotides are TGTGCCAGCAGTTTATTATACCGGCGGGACAATGAGCAGTTCTTC.

This clonotype was found many times. This chain connects TRBV5-4 to TRBJ2-3, with D perhaps TRBD1 or TRBD2 (5 bases each). Looked up from germline, CDR1 is SGHNT and CDR2 is YYREEE (reference sequence). V lost 1 base and J lost 6, with 15 bases in between. There are 15 residues in the CDR3. CDR3 in DNA: TGTGCCAGCAGCTTGCATGCAGGGACCCGGGATACGCAGTATTTT. The encoded protein is CASSLHAGTRDTQYF.

This clonotype was detected many times. The J gene is TRBJ2-2, the V gene TRBV27; no reliable D call. The CDR3 contains 14 residues. V lost 7 bases and J 1 base, leaving 10 bases between the germline ends. Germline CDR1 is MNHEY and CDR2 is SMNVEV (reference sequence). CDR3 in amino acids: CASMLSLNTGELFF. CDR3 nucleotide sequence: TGTGCCAGCATGCTGTCCTTGAACACCGGGGAGCTGTTTTTT.

To note about this clonotype: A much larger clone sits a single nucleotide away, making a read error possible. This sequence joins TRBV28 and TRBJ2-3; possibly TRBD2 for D (5 bases). CDR3 length: 15 amino acids. Germline CDR1 reads MDHEN; CDR2 reads SYDVKM. The V and J ends lost 3 bases and 14 bases respectively, with 24 bases between them. The CDR3 DNA follows: TGTGCCAGCAGTTTTGCCGGTAGAAACACCGGGGAGCTGTATTTT. Protein product: CASSFAGRNTGELYF.